This T cell receptor beta chain was sequenced in a study of T cell responses to AZD1222 COVID-19 vaccine. Turning to this clone: Its antigen is not known.

Whole-study findings and limits: Only a handful of individuals given AZD1222 were seropositive at baseline. The donor cohort was predominantly white British with a female majority, and clonal diversity may have been underestimated.

Sequencing used immunoSEQ multiplex PCR; TCRdb keeps in-frame clones, though not all of them. The sample records fewer than 200,000 clones, 88% being singletons. This sequence originates from an adult who received the AZD1222 COVID-19 vaccine. Sequenced here: peripheral blood, sampled 28 days after the second AZD1222 dose.

The CDR3: CASSTTGGNTIYF. The CDR3 nucleotides read TGTGCCAGTAGTACCACAGGCGGAAACACCATATATTTT. The rearrangement uses TRBV19 and TRBJ1-3; a weak D match, TRBD1 (5 bases). This CDR3 region has 13 residues. In germline, CDR1 is LNHDA, CDR2 SQIVND (reference sequence). Trimming shortened V by 4 bases and J by 4 bases, and 8 bases separated the two germline ends.